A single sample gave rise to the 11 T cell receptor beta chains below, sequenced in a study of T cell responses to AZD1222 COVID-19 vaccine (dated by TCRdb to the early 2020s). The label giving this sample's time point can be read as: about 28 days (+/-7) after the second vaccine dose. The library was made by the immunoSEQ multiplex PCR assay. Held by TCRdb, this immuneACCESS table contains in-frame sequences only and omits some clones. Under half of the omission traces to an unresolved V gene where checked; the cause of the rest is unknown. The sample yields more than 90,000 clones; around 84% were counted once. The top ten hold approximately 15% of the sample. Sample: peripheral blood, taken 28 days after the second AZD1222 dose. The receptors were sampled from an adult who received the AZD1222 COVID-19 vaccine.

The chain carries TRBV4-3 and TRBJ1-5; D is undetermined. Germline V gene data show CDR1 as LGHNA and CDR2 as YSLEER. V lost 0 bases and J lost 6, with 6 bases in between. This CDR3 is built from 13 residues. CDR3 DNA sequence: TGCGCCAGCAGCCAAGACCTCAGTCAGCCCCAGCATTTT. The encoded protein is CASSQDLSQPQHF.

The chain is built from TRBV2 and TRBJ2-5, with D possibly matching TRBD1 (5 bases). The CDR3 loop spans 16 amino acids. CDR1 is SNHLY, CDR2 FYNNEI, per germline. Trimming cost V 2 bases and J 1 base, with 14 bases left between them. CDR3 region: CASSEWIARGQETQYF. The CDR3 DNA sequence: TGTGCCAGCAGTGAATGGATTGCAAGGGGCCAAGAGACCCAGTACTTC.

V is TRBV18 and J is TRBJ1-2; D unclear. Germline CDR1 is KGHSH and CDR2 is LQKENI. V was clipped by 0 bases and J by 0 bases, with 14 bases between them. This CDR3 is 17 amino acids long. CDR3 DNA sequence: TGTGCCAGCTCACCACCGGCATTGGTCGGAGCTAACTATGGCTACACCTTC. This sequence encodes CASSPPALVGANYGYTF.

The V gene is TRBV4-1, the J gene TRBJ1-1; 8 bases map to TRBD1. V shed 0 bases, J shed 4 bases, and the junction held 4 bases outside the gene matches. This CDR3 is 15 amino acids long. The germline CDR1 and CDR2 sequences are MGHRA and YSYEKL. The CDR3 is CASSQDTGGFTEAFF. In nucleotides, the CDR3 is TGCGCCAGCAGCCAAGATACAGGGGGGTTCACTGAAGCTTTCTTT.

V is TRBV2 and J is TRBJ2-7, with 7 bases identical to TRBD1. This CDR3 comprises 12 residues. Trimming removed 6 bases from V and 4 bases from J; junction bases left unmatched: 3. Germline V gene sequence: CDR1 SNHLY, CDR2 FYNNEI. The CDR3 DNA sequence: TGTGCCAGCAGGGACAGGCCGTACGAGCAGTACTTC. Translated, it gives CASRDRPYEQYF. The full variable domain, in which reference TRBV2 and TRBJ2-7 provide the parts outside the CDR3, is EPEVTQTPSHQVTQMGQEVILRCVPISNHLYFYWYRQILGQKVEFLVSFYNNEISEKSEIFDDQFSVERPDGSNFTLKIRSTKLEDSAMYFCASRDRPYEQYFGPGTRLTVT.

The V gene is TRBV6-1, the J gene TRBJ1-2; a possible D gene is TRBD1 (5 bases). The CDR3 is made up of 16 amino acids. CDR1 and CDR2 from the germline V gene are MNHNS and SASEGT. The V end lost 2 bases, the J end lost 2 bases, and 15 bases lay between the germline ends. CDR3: CASSERAGTPNYGYTF. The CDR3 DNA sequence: TGTGCCAGCAGTGAACGGGCCGGGACGCCAAACTATGGCTACACCTTC.

CDR3 amino acids: CASSGENNSPLHF. The CDR3 DNA sequence: TGTGCCAGCAGCGGGGAGAATAATTCACCCCTCCACTTT. V gene TRBV6-5 combines with J gene TRBJ1-6; no clear D. V gave up 6 bases and J gave up 5 bases, with 8 bases separating them. Germline values: CDR1 MNHEY, CDR2 SVGAGI. There are 13 residues in the CDR3.

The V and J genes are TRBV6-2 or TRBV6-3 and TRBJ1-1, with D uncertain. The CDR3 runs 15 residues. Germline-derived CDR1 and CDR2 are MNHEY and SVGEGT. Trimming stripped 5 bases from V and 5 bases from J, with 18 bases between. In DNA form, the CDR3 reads TGTGCCAGCAGTCCGCGCGGACTCTATGGTACTGAAGCTTTCTTT. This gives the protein CASSPRGLYGTEAFF.

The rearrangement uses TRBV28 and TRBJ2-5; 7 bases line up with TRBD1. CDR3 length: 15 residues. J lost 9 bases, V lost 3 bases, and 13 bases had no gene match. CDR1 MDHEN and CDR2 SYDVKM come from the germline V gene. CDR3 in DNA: TGTGCCAGCAGTTTCTTTAAGGGGGCCGGGGATGCCCAGTACTTC. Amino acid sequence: CASSFFKGAGDAQYF.

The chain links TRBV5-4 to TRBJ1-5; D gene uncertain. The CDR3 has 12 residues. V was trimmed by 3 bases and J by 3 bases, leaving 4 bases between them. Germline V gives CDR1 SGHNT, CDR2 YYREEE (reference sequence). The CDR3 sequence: CASSSDNQPQHF. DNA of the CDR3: TGTGCCAGCAGCTCCGACAATCAGCCCCAGCATTTT.

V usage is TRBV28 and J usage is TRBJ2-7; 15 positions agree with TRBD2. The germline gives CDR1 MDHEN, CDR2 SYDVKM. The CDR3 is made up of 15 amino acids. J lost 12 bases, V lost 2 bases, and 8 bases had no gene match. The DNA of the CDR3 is TGTGCCAGCAGTTTACCGCGGACTAGCGGGAGGGCCACGTACTTC. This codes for CASSLPRTSGRATYF.